The clone carrying this T cell receptor (beta chain) occurred once. What it binds is unknown. Produced via immunoSEQ multiplex PCR; TCRdb's table is partial and in-frame only. The table shows approximately 150,000 clones, with 88% occurring only once. The sample belongs to a study of cytotoxic CD8 clonotypes in ibrutinib-treated CLL. Study in general: Once treatment had gone on for a median of 12 months, range 6 to 36, response samples were drawn. Mean yields were approximately 250,000 productive templates and 94,082 productive rearrangements per sample. Study outcomes and limitations: Clonality was higher at ibrutinib response and returned toward baseline at progression. Stable or contracted on treatment, public clonotypes were also uncommon.

Germline CDR1 is LNHDA and CDR2 is SQIVND (reference sequence). V lost 3 bases and J lost 0, with 6 bases in between. This CDR3 contains 13 residues. Sequencing was performed on PBMCs, taken at disease progression, from a patient treated with ibrutinib. The chain links TRBV19 to TRBJ2-7; D gene uncertain. The receptor was isolated from a human donor with chronic lymphocytic leukemia. The CDR3 protein is CASSMATSYEQYF. The CDR3 bases are TGTGCCAGTAGTATGGCCACCTCCTACGAGCAGTACTTC.